The T cell receptor beta chain described here comes from a study of blood T cell repertoires in COVID-19. As originally analysed: Estimated nucleated cell counts came from reference gene primer amplification. Generated by immunoSEQ multiplex PCR, the TCRdb table keeps only in-frame clones and is missing some. Clonal size and the V and J genes are those of that table, whereas D and trimming came from the DNA. Seen here are more than 250,000 clones, about four fifths observed once, and the top ten hold 1% to 1.5%. J was trimmed by 7 bases and V by 3 bases; bases with no gene match: 8. Germline loops: CDR1 MNHEY, CDR2 SVGEGT. The CDR3 runs 15 residues.

Sequenced input: peripheral blood. This sequence was found in a woman in her 50s with acute or convalescent COVID-19. The chain links TRBV6-2 or TRBV6-3 to TRBJ2-1; 8 bases agree with TRBD2. The DNA of the CDR3 is TGTGCCAGCAGTTATGTCGGGGGGGGAGATAATGAGCAGTTCTTC. Translating gives CASSYVGGGDNEQFF.